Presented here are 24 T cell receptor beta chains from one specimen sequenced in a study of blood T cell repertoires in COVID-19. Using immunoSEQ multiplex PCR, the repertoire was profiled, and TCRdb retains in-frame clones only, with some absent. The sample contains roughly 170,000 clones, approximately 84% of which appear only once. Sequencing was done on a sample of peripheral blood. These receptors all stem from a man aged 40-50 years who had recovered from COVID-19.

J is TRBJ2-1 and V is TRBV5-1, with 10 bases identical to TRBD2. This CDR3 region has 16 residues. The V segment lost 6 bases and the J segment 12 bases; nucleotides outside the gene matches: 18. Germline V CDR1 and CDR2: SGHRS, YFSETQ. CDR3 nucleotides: TGCGCCAGCAACCCTAGCGGGAGATCCTCCGTACCTTTGCAGTTCTTC. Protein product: CASNPSGRSSVPLQFF.

CDR3 coding DNA: TGTGCCAGCAGCTCCCCCAGGGGAGCGAGATACAATGAGCAGTTCTTC. Amino acid sequence: CASSSPRGARYNEQFF. The chain uses TRBV7-9 and TRBJ2-1; the D gene is possibly TRBD1 (6 bases). The CDR3 has 16 amino acids. Germline V CDR1 and CDR2: SEHNR, FQNEAQ (reference sequence). The V end was cut by 4 bases, the J end by 4 bases, with 17 bases between.

CDR3: CASSFGTSGTTYEQYF. CDR3 coding DNA: TGCGCCAGCAGCTTCGGGACTAGCGGGACAACCTACGAGCAGTACTTC. The gene calls are TRBV5-1 and TRBJ2-7, with TRBD2 identical over 13 bases. In germline, CDR1 is SGHRS, CDR2 YFSETQ. V dropped 2 bases and J dropped 2; count of bases not matched to a gene: 4. CDR3 size: 16 residues.

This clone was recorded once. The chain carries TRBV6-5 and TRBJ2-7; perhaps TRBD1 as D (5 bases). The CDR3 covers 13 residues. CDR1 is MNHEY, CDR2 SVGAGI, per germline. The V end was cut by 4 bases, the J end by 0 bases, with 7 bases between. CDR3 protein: CASSSGHSYEQYF. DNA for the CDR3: TGTGCCAGCAGTTCAGGGCACTCCTACGAGCAGTACTTC.

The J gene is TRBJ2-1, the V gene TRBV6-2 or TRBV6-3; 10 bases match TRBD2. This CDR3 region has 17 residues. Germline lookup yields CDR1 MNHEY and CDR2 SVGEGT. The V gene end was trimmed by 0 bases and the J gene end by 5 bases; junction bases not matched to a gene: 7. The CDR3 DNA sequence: TGTGCCAGCAGTTACTCGTATAGCGGGGGGATAAACAATGAGCAGTTCTTC. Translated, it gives CASSYSYSGGINNEQFF.

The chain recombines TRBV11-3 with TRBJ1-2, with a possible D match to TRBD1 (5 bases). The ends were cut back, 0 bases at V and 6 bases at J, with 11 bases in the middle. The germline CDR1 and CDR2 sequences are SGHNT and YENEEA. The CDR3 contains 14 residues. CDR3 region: CASSLDDSWHGYTF. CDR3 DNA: TGTGCCAGCAGCTTAGATGACAGCTGGCATGGCTACACCTTC.

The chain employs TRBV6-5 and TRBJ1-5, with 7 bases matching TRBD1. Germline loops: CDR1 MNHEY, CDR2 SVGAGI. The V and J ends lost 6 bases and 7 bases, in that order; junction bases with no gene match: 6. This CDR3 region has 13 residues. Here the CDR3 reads CASSSDRAQPQHF. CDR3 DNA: TGTGCCAGCAGCTCCGACAGGGCCCAGCCCCAGCATTTT.

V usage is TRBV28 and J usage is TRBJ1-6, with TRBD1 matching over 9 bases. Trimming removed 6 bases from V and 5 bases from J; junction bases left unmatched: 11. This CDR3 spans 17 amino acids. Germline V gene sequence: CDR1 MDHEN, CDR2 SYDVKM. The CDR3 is CASSPHTGTGNNSPLHF. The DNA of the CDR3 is TGTGCCAGCAGCCCACATACCGGGACAGGGAATAATTCACCCCTCCACTTT.

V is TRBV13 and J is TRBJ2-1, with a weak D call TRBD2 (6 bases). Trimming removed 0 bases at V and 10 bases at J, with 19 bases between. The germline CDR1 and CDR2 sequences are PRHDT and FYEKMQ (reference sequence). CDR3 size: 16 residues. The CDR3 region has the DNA TGTGCCAGCAGCTTAGGTCGAGGTAGGAGGGGATGGGAGCAGTTCTTC. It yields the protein CASSLGRGRRGWEQFF.

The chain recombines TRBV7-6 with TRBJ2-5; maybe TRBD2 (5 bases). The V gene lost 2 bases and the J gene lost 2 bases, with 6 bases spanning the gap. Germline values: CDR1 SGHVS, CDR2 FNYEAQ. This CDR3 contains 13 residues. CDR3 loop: CASSLSGQETQYF. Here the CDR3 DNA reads TGTGCCAGCAGCTTATCGGGACAAGAGACCCAGTACTTC.

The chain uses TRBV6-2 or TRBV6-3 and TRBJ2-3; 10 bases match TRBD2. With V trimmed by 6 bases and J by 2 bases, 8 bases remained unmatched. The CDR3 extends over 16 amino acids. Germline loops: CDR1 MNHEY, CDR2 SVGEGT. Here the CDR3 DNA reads TGTGCCAGCAGCCCTCTAGCGGGGGCCGACACAGATACGCAGTATTTT. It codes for CASSPLAGADTDTQYF.

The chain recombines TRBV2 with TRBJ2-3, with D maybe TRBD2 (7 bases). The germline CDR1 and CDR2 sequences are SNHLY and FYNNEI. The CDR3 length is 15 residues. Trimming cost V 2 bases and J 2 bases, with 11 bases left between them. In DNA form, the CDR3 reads TGTGCCAGCAGTGAATTACGGGGGGCCACAGATACGCAGTATTTT. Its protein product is CASSELRGATDTQYF.

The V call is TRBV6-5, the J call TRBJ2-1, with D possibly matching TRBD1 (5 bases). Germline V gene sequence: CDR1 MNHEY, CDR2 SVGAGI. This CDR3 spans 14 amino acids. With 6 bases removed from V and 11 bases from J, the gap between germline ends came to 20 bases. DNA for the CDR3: TGTGCCAGCAGCGAGGACATACTGTATCTTCAGCAGTTCTTC. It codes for CASSEDILYLQQFF.

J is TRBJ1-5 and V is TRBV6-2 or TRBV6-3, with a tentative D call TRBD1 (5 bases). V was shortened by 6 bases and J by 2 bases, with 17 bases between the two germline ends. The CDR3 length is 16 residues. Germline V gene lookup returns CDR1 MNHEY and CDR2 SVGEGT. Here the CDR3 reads CASSTTVKIGNQPQHF. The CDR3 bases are TGTGCCAGCAGCACGACAGTGAAAATTGGCAATCAGCCCCAGCATTTT.

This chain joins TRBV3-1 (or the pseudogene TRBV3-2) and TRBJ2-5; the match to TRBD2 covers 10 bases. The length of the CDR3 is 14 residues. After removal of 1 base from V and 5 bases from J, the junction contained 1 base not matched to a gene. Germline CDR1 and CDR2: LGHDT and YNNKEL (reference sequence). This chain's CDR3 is CASSQGSGRETQYF. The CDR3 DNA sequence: TGTGCCAGCAGCCAAGGTAGCGGGAGGGAGACCCAGTACTTC.

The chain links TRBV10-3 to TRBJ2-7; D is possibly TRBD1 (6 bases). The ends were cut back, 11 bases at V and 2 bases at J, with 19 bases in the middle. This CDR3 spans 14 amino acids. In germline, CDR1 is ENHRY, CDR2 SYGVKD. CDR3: CAASEADSAYEQYF. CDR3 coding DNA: TGTGCCGCCTCAGAAGCGGACAGCGCCTACGAGCAGTACTTC.

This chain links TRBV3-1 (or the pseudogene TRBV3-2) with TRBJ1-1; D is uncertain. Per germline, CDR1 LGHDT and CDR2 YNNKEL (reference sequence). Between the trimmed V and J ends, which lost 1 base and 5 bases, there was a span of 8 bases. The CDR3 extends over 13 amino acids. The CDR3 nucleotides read TGTGCCAGCAGCCAAGGGGCAGAGACTGAAGCTTTCTTT. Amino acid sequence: CASSQGAETEAFF.

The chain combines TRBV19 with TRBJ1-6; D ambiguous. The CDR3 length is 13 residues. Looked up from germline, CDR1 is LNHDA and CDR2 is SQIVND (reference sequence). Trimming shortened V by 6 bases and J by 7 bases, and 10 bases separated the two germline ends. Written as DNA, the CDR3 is TGTGCCAGTAGACGAGTGGTGAATTCACCCCTCCACTTT. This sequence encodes CASRRVVNSPLHF.

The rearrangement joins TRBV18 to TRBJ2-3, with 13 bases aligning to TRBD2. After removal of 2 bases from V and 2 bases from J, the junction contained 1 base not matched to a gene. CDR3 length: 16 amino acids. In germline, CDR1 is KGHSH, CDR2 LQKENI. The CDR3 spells CASSPTSGGATDTQYF. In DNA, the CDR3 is TGTGCCAGCTCACCAACTAGCGGGGGGGCCACAGATACGCAGTATTTT.

Here the CDR3 DNA reads TGTGCCAGCAGTGAATCCGGGACAGGTAGGCGTGAGCAGTACTTC. Its protein product is CASSESGTGRREQYF. V and J are TRBV2 and TRBJ2-7; 8 nucleotides align to TRBD1. This CDR3 region has 15 residues. The J segment lost 7 bases and the V segment lost 2 bases, leaving 10 bases of the junction unmatched. The germline gives CDR1 SNHLY, CDR2 FYNNEI.

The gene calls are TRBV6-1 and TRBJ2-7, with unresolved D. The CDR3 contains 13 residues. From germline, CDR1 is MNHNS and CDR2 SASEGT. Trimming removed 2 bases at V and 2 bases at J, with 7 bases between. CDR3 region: CASSEQEPYEQYF. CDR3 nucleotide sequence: TGTGCCAGCAGTGAACAGGAACCCTACGAGCAGTACTTC.

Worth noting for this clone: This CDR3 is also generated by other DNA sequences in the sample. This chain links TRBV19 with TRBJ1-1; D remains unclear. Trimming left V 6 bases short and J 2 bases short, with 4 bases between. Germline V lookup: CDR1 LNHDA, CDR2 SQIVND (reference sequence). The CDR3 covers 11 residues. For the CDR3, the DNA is TGTGCCAGTAGGACTAACACTGAAGCTTTCTTT. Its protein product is CASRTNTEAFF.

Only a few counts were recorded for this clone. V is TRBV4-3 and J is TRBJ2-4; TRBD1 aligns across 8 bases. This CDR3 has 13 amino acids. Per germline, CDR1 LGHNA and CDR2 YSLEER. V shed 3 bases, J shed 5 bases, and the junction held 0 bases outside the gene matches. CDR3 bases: TGCGCCAGCAGCCAGGACAGGGAAAACATTCAGTACTTC. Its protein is CASSQDRENIQYF.

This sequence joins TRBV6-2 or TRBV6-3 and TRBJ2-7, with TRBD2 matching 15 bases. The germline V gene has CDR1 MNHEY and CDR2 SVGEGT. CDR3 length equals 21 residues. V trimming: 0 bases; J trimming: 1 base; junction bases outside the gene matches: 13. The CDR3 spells CASSYSKVLGLAGGPSYEQYF. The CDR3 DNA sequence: TGTGCCAGCAGTTACTCGAAAGTCCTTGGACTAGCGGGAGGGCCGTCCTACGAGCAGTACTTC.